This TCR beta chain was identified during a study of shared clonotypes between healthy human individuals. Study results and limitations: The low donor count limited represented genetic and exposure-history diversity.

Regarding this clone: Its specificity is not known.

Naive CD8 cells were CD45RO-negative, positively selected for CCR7, excluding terminally differentiated effector memory CD45RA+ cells. Everyone who donated was a Caucasian adult who lived in Nashville, Tennessee. The ends were cut back, 5 bases at V and 6 bases at J, with 10 bases in the middle. The germline gives CDR1 DFQATT, CDR2 SNEGSKA (reference sequence). The CDR3 runs 11 residues. Sequencing was at deep level. The authors distributed each subset's genomic DNA evenly over several immunoSEQ plates. Generated by immunoSEQ multiplex PCR, the TCRdb table keeps only in-frame clones and is missing some. The sample has under 2,000,000 clones, roughly 94% seen once.

The chain is built from TRBV20-1 and TRBJ1-2; possible D gene TRBD1, 5 bases. The receptor was derived from a young man in good health. The specimen sequenced was naive CD8+ T cells sorted from blood. The CDR3 DNA sequence: TGCAGTGCTGAGGGGTGGGATGGCTACACCTTC. Amino acid sequence: CSAEGWDGYTF.